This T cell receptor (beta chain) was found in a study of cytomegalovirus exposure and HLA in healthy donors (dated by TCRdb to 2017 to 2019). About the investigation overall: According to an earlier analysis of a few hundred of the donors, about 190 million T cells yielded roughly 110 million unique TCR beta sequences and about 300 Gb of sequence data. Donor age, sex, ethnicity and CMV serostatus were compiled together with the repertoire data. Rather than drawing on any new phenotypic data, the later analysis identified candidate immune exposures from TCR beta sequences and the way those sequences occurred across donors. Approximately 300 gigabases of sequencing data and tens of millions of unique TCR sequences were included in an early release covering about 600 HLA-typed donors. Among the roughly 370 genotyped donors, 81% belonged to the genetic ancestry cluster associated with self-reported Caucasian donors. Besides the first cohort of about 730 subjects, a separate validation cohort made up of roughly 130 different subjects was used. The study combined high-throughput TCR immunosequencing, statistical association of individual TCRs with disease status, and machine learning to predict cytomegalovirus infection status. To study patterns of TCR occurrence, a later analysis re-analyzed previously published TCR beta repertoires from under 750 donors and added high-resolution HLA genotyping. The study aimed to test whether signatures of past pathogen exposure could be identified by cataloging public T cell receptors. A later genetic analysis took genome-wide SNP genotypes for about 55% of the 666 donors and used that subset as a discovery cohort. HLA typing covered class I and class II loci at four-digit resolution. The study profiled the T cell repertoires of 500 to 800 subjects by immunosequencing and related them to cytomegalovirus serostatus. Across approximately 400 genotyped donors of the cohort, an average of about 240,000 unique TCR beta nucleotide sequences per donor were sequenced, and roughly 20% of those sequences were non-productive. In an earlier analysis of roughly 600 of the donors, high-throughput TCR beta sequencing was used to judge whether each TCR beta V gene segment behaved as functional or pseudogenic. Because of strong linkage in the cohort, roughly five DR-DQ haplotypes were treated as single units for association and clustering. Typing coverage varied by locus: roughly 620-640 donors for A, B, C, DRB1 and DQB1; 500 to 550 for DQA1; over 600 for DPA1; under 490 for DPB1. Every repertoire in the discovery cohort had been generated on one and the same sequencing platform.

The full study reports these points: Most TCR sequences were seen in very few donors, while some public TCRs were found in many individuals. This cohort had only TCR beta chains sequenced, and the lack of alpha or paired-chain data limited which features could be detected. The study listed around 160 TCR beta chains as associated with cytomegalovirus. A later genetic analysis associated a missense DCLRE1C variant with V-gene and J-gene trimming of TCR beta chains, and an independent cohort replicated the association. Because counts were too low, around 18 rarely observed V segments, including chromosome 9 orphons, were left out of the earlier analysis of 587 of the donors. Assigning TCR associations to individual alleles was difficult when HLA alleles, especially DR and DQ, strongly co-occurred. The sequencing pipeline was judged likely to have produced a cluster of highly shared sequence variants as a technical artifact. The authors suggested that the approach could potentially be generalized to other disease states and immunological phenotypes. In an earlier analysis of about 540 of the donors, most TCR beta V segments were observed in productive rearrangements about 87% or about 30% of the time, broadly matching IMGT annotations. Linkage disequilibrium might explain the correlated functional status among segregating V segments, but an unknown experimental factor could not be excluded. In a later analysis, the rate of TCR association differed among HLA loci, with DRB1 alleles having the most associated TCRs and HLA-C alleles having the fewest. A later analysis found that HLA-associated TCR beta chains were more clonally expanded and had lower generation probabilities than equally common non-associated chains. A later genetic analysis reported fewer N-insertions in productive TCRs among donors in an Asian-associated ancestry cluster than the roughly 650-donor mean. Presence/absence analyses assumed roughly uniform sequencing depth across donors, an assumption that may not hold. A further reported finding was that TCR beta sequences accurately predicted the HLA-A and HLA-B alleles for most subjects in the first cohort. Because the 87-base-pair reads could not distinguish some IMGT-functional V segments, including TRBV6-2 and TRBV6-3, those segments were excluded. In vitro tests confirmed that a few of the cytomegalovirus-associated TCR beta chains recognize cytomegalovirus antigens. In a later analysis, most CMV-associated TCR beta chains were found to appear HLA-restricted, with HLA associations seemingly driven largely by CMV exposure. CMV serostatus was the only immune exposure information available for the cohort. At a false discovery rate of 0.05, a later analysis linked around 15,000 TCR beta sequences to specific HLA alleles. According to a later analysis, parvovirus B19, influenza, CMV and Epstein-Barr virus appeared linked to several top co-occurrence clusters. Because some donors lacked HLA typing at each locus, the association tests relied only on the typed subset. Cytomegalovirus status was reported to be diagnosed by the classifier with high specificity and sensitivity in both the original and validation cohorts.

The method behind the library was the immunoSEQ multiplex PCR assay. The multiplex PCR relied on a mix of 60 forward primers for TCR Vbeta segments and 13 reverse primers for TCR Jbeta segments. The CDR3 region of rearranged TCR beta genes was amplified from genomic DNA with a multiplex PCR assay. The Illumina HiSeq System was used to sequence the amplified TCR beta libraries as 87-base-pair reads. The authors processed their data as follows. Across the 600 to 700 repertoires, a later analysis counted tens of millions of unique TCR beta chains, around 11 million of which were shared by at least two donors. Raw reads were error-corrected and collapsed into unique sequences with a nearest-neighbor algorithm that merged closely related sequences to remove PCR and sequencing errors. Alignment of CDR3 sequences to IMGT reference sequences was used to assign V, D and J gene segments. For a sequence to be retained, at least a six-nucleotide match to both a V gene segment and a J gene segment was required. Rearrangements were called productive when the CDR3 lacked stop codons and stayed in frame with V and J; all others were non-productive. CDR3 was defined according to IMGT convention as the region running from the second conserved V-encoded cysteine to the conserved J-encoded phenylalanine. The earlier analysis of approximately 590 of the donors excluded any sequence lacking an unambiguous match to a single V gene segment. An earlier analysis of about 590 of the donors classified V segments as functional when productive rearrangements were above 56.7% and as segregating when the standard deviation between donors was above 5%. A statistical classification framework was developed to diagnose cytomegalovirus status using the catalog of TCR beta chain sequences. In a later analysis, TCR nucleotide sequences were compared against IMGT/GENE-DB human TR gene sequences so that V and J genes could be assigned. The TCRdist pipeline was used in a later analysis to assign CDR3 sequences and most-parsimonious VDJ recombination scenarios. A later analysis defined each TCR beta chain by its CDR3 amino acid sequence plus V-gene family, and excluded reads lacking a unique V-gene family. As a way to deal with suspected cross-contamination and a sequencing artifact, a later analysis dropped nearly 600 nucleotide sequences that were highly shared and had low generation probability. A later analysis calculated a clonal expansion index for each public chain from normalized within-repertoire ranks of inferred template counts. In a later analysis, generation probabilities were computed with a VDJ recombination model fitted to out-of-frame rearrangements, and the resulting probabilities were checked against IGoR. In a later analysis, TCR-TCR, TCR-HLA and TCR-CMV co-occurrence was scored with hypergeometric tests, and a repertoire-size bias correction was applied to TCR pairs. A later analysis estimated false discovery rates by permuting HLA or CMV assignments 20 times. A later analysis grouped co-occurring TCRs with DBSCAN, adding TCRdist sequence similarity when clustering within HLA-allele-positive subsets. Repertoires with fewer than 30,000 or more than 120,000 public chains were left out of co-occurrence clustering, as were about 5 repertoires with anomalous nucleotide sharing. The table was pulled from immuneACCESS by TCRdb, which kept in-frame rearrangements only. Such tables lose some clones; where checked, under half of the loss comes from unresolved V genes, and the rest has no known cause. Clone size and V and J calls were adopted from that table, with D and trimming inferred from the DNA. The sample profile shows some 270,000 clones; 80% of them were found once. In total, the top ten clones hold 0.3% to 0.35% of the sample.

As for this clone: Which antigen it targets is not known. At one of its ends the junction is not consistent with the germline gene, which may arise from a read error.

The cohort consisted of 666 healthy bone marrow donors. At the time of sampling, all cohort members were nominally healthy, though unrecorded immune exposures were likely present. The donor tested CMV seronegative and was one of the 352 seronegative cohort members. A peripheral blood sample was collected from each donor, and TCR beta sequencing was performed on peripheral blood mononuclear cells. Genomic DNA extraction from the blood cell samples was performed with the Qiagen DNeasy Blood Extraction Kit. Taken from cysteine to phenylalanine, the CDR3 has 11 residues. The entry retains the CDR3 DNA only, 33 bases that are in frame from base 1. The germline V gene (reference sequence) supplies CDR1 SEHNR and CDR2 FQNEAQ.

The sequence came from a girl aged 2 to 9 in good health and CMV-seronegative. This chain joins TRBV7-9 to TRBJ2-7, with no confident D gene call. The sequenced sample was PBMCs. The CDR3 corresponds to CSSSFTYEQYF. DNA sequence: TGTTCCAGCAGCTTCACCTACGAGCAGTACTTC.